This TCR beta chain appears in the sequencing data of a study of cytomegalovirus exposure and HLA in healthy donors. Study as a whole: The same platform as the roughly 700 first-cohort repertoires was used for the 100 to 150 validation repertoires, a later analysis reported. Points from the study as a whole: Reports showed the classifier diagnosing cytomegalovirus status with high specificity and sensitivity.

Donors came from a validation cohort of 90 to 150 subjects, distinct from the first 666-subject cohort. The repertoire was sequenced with immunoSEQ multiplex PCR; TCRdb's copy has only in-frame clones and lacks some. The table lists some 260,000 clones, 90% of them singletons. Trimming left V 0 bases short and J 1 base short, with 15 bases between. Germline V CDR1 and CDR2: SGDLS, YYNGEE. This CDR3 is 17 amino acids long. Of note for this clone: Its target is not known.

The sample taken for sequencing was PBMCs. This chain joins TRBV9 and TRBJ2-3, with TRBD1 as a possible D gene (5 bases). The clonotype was recovered from a woman in her 30s in good health and CMV-seronegative. The CDR3 region is CASSVVPQAWGTDTQYF. In nucleotides, the CDR3 is TGTGCCAGCAGCGTAGTCCCACAGGCTTGGGGCACAGATACGCAGTATTTT.